This is a list of T cell receptor beta chains from one sample in a study of T-cell reconstitution after alpha-beta-depleted transplantation in children. TCRdb ran MiXCR on the PCR reads and lists one entry per CDR3 protein. The sample contains about 360,000 distinct CDR3 sequences, about an eighth of which appear only once. The sequencing here drew on PBMCs, taken from the stem cell graft. These receptors originate from a human donor who donated a stem cell graft to a child with Fanconi anemia. Both conserved end residues are part of each CDR3. Each record gives: clone size, D gene, V gene, J gene, CDR3 protein, CDR3 DNA. D genes are given only for firm matches. Some rows have no size entry. The others give once, few or many, or a class for an expanded clone.

size: many; D: TRBD1; V: TRBV5-1; J: TRBJ2-2; CDR3: CASSRTGSPGELFF; DNA: TGCGCCAGCAGCAGGACAGGGAGTCCCGGGGAGCTGTTTTTT
size: .; D: .; V: TRBV29-1; J: TRBJ2-7; CDR3: CSVVDQGRIGQYF; DNA: TGCAGCGTTGTAGACCAGGGTCGAATCGGGCAGTACTTC
size: few; D: .; V: TRBV28; J: TRBJ1-3; CDR3: CASTPLGTSSGNTIYF; DNA: TGTGCCAGCACTCCTCTCGGGACGAGCTCTGGAAACACCATATATTTT
size: many; D: .; V: TRBV6-5; J: TRBJ2-2; CDR3: CASSYNRDSSGELFF; DNA: TGTGCCAGCAGTTACAACAGGGATAGTTCCGGGGAGCTGTTTTTT
size: many; D: TRBD1; V: TRBV29-1; J: TRBJ1-1; CDR3: CSVARTGKYTEAFF; DNA: TGCAGCGTCGCTCGGACAGGGAAGTACACTGAAGCTTTCTTT
size: many; D: TRBD2; V: TRBV9; J: TRBJ2-2; CDR3: CASSQTSGAMLGELFF; DNA: TGTGCCAGCAGCCAAACTAGCGGGGCTATGCTAGGGGAGCTGTTTTTT
size: .; D: TRBD1; V: TRBV19; J: TRBJ1-1; CDR3: CASLDRGNTEAFF; DNA: TGTGCCAGTTTGGACAGGGGAAACACTGAAGCTTTCTTT
size: .; D: .; V: TRBV12-3/TRBV12-4; J: TRBJ1-5; CDR3: CASSQMIGGAGNQPQHF; DNA: TGTGCCAGCAGTCAGATGATAGGGGGGGCCGGTAATCAGCCCCAGCATTTT
size: .; D: .; V: TRBV14; J: TRBJ2-1; CDR3: CASSQVTGTEQFF; DNA: TGTGCCAGCAGCCAAGTAACGGGGACCGAGCAGTTCTTC
size: .; D: .; V: TRBV5-6; J: TRBJ1-1; CDR3: CASSFPLLNPGTEAFF; DNA: TGTGCCAGCAGCTTCCCTCTTTTGAATCCGGGAACTGAAGCTTTCTTT
size: many; D: TRBD1; V: TRBV10-3; J: TRBJ1-1; CDR3: CAISEQHRGTEAFF; DNA: TGTGCCATCAGTGAGCAGCACAGGGGCACTGAAGCTTTCTTT
size: few; D: TRBD1; V: TRBV5-1; J: TRBJ1-1; CDR3: CASSSWTGMNTEAFF; DNA: TGCGCCAGCAGCTCGTGGACAGGGATGAACACTGAAGCTTTCTTT
size: .; D: .; V: TRBV3-1; J: TRBJ1-2; CDR3: CASSLRDGPYGYTF; DNA: TGTGCCAGCAGCCTCCGGGACGGCCCTTATGGCTACACCTTC
size: few; D: .; V: TRBV6-2/TRBV6-3; J: TRBJ1-4; CDR3: CASEENEKLFF; DNA: TGTGCCAGTGAGGAGAATGAAAAACTGTTTTTT
size: .; D: TRBD1; V: TRBV5-1; J: TRBJ1-2; CDR3: CASSLDGQGNYGYTF; DNA: TGCGCCAGCAGCTTGGATGGACAGGGGAACTATGGCTACACCTTC
size: few; D: .; V: TRBV28; J: TRBJ1-1; CDR3: CASSSAGKNTEAFF; DNA: TGTGCCAGCAGTTCCGCCGGCAAGAACACTGAAGCTTTCTTT
size: .; D: .; V: TRBV5-1; J: TRBJ1-2; CDR3: CASSARTDRNYGYTF; DNA: TGCGCCAGCAGCGCCCGGACAGATCGAAACTATGGCTACACCTTC
size: .; D: .; V: TRBV15; J: TRBJ1-4; CDR3: CATSRDLGSSNEKLFF; DNA: TGTGCCACCAGCAGAGATCTGGGATCGTCTAATGAAAAACTGTTTTTT
size: .; D: .; V: TRBV4-2; J: TRBJ1-2; CDR3: CASSPETRGGYGYTF; DNA: TGTGCCAGCAGCCCAGAGACGCGGGGCGGCTATGGCTACACCTTC
size: .; D: TRBD1; V: TRBV12-3/TRBV12-4; J: TRBJ1-2; CDR3: CASSLFPGGSSYGYTF; DNA: TGTGCCAGCAGTTTATTTCCAGGGGGCTCCAGCTATGGCTACACCTTC
size: few; D: .; V: TRBV30; J: TRBJ1-3; CDR3: CAWSVTGNTIYF; DNA: TGTGCCTGGAGTGTAACTGGAAACACCATATATTTT
size: many; D: .; V: TRBV10-2; J: TRBJ2-3; CDR3: CASSESNADWSTDTQYF; DNA: TGCGCCAGCAGTGAGTCGAATGCGGATTGGAGCACAGATACGCAGTATTTT